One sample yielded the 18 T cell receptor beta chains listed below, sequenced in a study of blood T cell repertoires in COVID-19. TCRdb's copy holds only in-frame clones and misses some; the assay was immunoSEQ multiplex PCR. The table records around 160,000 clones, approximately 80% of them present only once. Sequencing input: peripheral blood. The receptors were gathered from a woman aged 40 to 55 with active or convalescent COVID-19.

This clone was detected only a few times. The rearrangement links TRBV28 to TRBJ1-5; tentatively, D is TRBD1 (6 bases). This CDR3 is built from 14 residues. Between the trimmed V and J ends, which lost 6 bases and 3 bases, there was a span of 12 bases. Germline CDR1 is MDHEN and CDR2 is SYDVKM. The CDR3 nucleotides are TGTGCCAGCAGCCCAACAGGGTACAATCAGCCCCAGCATTTT. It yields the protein CASSPTGYNQPQHF.

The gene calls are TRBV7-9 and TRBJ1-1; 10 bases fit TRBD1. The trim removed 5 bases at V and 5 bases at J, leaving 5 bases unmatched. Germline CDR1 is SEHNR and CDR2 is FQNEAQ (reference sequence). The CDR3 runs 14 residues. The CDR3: CASSNGQGGTEAFF. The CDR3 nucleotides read TGTGCCAGCAGCAACGGACAGGGGGGGACTGAAGCTTTCTTT.

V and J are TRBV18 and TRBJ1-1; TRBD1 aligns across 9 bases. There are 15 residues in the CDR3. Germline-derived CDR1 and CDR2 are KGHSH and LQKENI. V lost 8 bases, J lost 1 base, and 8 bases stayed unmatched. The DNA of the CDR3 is TGTGCCAGCCAGACCAGGACAGGGGAGAACACTGAAGCTTTCTTT. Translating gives CASQTRTGENTEAFF. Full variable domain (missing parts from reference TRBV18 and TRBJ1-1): NAGVMQNPRHLVRRRGQEARLRCSPMKGHSHVYWYRQLPEEGLKFMVYLQKENIIDESGMPKERFSAEFPKEGPSILRIQQVVRGDSAAYFCASQTRTGENTEAFFGQGTRLTVV.

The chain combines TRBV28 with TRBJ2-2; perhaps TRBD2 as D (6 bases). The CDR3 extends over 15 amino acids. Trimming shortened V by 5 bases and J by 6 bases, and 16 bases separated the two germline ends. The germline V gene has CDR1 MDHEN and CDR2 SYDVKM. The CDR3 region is CASSRRDGRPGELFF. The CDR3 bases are TGTGCCAGCAGTAGGAGGGACGGGCGCCCCGGGGAGCTGTTTTTT.

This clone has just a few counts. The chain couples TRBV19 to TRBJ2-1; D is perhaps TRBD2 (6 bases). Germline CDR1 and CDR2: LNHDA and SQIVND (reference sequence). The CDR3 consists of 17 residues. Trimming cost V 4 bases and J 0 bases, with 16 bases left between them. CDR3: CASSSYGSGSSYNEQFF. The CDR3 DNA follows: TGTGCCAGTAGTAGCTATGGTAGCGGAAGCTCCTACAATGAGCAGTTCTTC.

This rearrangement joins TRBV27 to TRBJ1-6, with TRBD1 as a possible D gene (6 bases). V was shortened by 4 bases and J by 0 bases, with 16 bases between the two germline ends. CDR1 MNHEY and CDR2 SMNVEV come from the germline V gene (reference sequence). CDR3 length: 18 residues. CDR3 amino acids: CASSSFTGLSSYNSPLHF. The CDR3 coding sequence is TGTGCCAGCAGTTCGTTCACAGGGCTGAGCTCCTATAATTCACCCCTCCACTTT.

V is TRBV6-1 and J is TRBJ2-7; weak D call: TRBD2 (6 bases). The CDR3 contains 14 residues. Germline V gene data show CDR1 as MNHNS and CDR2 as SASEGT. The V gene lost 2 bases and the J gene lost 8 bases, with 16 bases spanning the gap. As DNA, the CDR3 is TGTGCCAGCAGTGAAACTAGCCTCGGAAGGAAGCAGTACTTC. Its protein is CASSETSLGRKQYF.

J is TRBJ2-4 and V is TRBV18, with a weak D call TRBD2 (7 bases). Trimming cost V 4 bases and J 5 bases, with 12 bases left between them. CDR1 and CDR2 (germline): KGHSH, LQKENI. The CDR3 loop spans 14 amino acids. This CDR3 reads CASSQRGGQNIQYF. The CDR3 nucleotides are TGTGCCAGCTCACAAAGGGGGGGCCAAAACATTCAGTACTTC. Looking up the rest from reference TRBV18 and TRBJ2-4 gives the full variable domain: NAGVMQNPRHLVRRRGQEARLRCSPMKGHSHVYWYRQLPEEGLKFMVYLQKENIIDESGMPKERFSAEFPKEGPSILRIQQVVRGDSAAYFCASSQRGGQNIQYFGAGTRLSVL.

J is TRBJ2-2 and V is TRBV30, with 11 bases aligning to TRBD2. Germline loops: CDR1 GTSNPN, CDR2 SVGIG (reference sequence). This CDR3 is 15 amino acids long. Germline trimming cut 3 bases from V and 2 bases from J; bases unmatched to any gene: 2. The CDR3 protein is CAWRTSGVNTGELFF. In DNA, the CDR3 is TGTGCCTGGAGGACTAGCGGGGTTAACACCGGGGAGCTGTTTTTT.

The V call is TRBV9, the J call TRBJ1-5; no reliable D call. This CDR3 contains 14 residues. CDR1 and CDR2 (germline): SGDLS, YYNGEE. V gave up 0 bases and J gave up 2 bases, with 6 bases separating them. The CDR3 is CASSVGGGNQPQHF. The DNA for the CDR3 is TGTGCCAGCAGCGTAGGAGGAGGCAATCAGCCCCAGCATTTT.

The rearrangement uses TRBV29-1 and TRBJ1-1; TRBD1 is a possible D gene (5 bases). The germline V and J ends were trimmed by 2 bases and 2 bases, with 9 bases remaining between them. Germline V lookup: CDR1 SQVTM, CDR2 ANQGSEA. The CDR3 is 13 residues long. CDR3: CSVERTPNTEAFF. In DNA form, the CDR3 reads TGCAGCGTTGAACGGACACCCAACACTGAAGCTTTCTTT.

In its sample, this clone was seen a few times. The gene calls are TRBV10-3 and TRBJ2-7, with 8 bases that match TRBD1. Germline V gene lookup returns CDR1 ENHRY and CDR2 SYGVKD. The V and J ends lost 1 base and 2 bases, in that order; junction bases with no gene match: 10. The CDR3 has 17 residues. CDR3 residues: CAISELLPDRVTYEQYF. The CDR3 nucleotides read TGTGCCATCAGTGAGTTGTTACCGGACAGGGTCACCTACGAGCAGTACTTC.

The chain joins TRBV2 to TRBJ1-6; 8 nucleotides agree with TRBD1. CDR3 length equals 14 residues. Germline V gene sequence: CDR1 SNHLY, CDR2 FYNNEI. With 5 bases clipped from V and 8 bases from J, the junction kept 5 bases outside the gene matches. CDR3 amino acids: CASSTGQGYSPLHF. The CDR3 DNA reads TGTGCCAGCAGTACCGGACAGGGCTATTCACCCCTCCACTTT.

CDR3 sequence (DNA): TGTGCCAGCAGCCATACAGTCCCCTACGCCCCGGATGGCTACACCTTC. Translation: CASSHTVPYAPDGYTF. V is TRBV6-6 and J is TRBJ1-2, with no clear D. Germline V gene lookup returns CDR1 MNHNY and CDR2 SVGAGI (reference sequence). The CDR3 extends over 16 amino acids. The ends were cut back, 6 bases at V and 6 bases at J, with 23 bases in the middle.

CDR3 in DNA: TGCGCCAGCAGCTCCGACAGGGGCCCAACCTACGAGCAGTACTTC. This encodes CASSSDRGPTYEQYF. The chain uses TRBV5-1 and TRBJ2-7; 8 bases map to TRBD1. The ends lost 3 bases at V and 2 bases at J; junction bases unmatched: 7. There are 15 residues in the CDR3. Looked up from germline, CDR1 is SGHRS and CDR2 is YFSETQ.

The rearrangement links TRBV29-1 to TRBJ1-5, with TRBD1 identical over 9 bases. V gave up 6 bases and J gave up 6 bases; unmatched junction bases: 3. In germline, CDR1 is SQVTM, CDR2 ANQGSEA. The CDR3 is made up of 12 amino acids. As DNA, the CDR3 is TGCAGCGTGGGACAGGGCCGTCAGCCCCAGCATTTT. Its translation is CSVGQGRQPQHF.

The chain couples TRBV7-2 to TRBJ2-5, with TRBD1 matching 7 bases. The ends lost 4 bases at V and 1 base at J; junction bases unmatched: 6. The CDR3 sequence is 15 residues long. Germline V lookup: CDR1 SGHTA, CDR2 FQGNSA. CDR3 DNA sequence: TGTGCCAGCAGCTCCCGAGGACAGGCCCAAGAGACCCAGTACTTC. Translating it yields CASSSRGQAQETQYF. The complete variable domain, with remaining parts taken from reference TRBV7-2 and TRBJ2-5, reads GAGVSQSPSNKVTEKGKDVELRCDPISGHTALYWYRQSLGQGLEFLIYFQGNSAPDKSGLPSDRFSAERTGGSVSTLTIQRTQQEDSAVYLCASSSRGQAQETQYFGPGTRLLVL.

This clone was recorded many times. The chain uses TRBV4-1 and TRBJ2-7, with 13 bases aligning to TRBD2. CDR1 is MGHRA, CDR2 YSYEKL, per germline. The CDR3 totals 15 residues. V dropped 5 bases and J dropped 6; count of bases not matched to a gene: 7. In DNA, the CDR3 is TGCGCCAGCAGCGGTGGACTAGCGGGAGTCCGCGAGCAGTACTTC. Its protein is CASSGGLAGVREQYF.